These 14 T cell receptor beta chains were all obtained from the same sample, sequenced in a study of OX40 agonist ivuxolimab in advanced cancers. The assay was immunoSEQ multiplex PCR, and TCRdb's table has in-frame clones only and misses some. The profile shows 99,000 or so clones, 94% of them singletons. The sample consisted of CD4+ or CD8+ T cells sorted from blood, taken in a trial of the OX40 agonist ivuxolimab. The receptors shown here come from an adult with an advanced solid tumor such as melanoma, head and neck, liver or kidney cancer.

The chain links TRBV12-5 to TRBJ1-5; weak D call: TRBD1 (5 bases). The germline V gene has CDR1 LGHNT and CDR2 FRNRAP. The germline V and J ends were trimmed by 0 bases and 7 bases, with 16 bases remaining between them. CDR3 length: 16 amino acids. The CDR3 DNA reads TGTGCTAGTGGTTTGGTACTGGGGCAGGGAGGGCAGCCCCAGCATTTT. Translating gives CASGLVLGQGGQPQHF.

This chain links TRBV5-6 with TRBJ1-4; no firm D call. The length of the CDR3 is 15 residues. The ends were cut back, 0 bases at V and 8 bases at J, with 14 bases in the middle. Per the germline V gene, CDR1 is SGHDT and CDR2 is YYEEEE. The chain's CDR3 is CASSLGPSTYEKLFF. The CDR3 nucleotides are TGTGCCAGCAGCTTGGGGCCCAGTACGTACGAAAAACTGTTTTTT.

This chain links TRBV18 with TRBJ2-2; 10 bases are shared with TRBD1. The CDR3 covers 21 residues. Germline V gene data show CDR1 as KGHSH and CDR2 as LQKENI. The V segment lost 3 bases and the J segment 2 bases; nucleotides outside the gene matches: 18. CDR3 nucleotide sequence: TGTGCCAGCTCACCCCGATACACCGGGACAGGGGCCCCAATTAACACCGGGGAGCTGTTTTTT. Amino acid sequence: CASSPRYTGTGAPINTGELFF. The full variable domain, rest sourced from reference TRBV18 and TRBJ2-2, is NAGVMQNPRHLVRRRGQEARLRCSPMKGHSHVYWYRQLPEEGLKFMVYLQKENIIDESGMPKERFSAEFPKEGPSILRIQQVVRGDSAAYFCASSPRYTGTGAPINTGELFFGEGSRLTVL.

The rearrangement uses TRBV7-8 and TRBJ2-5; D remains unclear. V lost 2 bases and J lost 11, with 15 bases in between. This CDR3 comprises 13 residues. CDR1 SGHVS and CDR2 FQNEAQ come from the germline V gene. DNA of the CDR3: TGTGCCAGCAGCTTATCTGGCACCCTCGGGCAGTACTTC. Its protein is CASSLSGTLGQYF. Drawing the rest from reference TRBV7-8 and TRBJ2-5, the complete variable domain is GAGVSQSPRYKVAKRGQDVALRCDPISGHVSLFWYQQALGQGPEFLTYFQNEAQLDKSGLPSDRFFAERPEGSVSTLKIQRTQQEDSAVYLCASSLSGTLGQYFGPGTRLLVL.

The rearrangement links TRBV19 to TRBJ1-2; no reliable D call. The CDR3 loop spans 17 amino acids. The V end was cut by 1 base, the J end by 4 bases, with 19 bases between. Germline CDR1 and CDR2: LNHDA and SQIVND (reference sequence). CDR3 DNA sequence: TGTGCCAGTAGTATAGGGTCTGGTGGGGATCTTACCTATGGCTACACCTTC. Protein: CASSIGSGGDLTYGYTF.

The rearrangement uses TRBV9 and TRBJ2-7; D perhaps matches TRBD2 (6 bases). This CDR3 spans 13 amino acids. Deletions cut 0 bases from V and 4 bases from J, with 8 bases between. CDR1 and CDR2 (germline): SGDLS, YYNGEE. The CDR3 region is CASSVVGGYEQYF. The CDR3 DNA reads TGTGCCAGCAGCGTAGTTGGGGGGTACGAGCAGTACTTC.

The CDR3 DNA sequence: TGTGCCAGCAGCTCCCGACAGGGCGGGGCCAACGTCCTGACTTTC. Translation: CASSSRQGGANVLTF. The chain links TRBV9 to TRBJ2-6, with TRBD1 matching 7 bases. Germline V gene sequence: CDR1 SGDLS, CDR2 YYNGEE. Trimming took 4 bases from V and 4 from J; bases not matched to a gene: 5. This CDR3 comprises 15 residues.

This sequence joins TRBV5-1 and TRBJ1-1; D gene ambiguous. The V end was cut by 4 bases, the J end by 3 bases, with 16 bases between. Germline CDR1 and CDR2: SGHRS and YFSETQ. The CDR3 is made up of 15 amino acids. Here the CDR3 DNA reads TGCGCCAGCAGCCGAGACAAACTAGACTACACTGAAGCTTTCTTT. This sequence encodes CASSRDKLDYTEAFF.

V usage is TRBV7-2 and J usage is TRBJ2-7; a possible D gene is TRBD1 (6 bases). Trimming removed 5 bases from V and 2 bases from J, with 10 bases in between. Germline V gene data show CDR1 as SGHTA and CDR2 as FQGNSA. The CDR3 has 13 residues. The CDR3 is CASSHTGPYEQYF. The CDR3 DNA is TGTGCCAGCAGCCATACAGGGCCCTACGAGCAGTACTTC.

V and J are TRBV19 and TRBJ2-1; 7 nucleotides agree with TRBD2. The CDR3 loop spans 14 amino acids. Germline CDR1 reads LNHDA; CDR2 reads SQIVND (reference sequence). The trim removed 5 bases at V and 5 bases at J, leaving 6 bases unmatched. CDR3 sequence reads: CASSSSGTNNEQFF. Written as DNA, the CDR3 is TGTGCCAGTAGTTCATCCGGGACTAACAATGAGCAGTTCTTC.

CDR3 residues: CASSPGLARAKNIQYF. The CDR3, as DNA: TGTGCCAGCAGCCCCGGACTGGCTCGGGCCAAAAACATTCAGTACTTC. This chain uses TRBV7-2 with TRBJ2-4; D is perhaps TRBD2 (5 bases). V was shortened by 5 bases and J by 1 base, with 15 bases between the two germline ends. In germline, CDR1 is SGHTA, CDR2 FQGNSA. The CDR3 spans 16 residues.

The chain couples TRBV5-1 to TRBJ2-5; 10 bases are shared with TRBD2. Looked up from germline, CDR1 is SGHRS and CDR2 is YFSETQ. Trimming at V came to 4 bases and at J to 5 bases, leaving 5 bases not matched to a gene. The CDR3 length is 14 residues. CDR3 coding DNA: TGCGCCAGCAGCCCCCAGCGGGGGGGGGAGACCCAGTACTTC. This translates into CASSPQRGGETQYF. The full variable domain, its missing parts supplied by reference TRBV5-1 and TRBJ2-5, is KAGVTQTPRYLIKTRGQQVTLSCSPISGHRSVSWYQQTPGQGLQFLFEYFSETQRNKGNFPGRFSGRQFSNSRSEMNVSTLELGDSALYLCASSPQRGGETQYFGPGTRLLVL.

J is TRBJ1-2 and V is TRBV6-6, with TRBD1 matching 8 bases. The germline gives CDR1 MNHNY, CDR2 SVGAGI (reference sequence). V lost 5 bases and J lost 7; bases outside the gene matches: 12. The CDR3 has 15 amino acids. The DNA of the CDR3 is TGTGCCAGCAGTAGGGCCGGGACAGGCGGAATTGGCTACACCTTC. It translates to CASSRAGTGGIGYTF.

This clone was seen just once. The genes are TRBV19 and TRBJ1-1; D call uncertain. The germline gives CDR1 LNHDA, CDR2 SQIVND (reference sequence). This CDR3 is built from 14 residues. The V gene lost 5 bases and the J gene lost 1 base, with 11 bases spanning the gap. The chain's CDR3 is CASSRVGQNTEAFF. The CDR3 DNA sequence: TGTGCCAGTAGTCGGGTTGGGCAGAACACTGAAGCTTTCTTT.